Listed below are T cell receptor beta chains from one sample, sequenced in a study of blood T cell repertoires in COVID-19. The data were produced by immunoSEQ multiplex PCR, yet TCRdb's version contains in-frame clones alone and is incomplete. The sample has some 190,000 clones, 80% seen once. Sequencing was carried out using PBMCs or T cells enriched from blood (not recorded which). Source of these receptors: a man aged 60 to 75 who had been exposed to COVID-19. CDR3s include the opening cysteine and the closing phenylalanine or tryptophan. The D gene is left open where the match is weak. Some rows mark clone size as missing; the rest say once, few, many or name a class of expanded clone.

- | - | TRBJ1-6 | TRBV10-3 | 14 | TGTGCCATCAGTGAAACCAGGGGAAGAGAACCCCTCCACTTT | CAISETRGREPLHF
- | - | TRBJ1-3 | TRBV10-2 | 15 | TGCGCCAGCAGTGAGACGGGGTACTCTGGAAACACCATATATTTT | CASSETGYSGNTIYF
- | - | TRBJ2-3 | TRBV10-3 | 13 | TGTGCCATCGGTCTAGCGAGCACAGATACGCAGTATTTT | CAIGLASTDTQYF
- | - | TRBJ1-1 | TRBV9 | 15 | TGTGCCAGCAGCGGATGGGGGCAGCCGAACACTGAAGCTTTCTTT | CASSGWGQPNTEAFF
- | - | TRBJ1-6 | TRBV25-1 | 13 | TGTGCCAGCACCACAGGGCATAATTCACCCCTCCACTTT | CASTTGHNSPLHF
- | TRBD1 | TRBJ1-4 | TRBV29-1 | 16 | TGCAGCGTTGCGGAACCCGGGACAGACGTTAATGAAAAACTGTTTTTT | CSVAEPGTDVNEKLFF
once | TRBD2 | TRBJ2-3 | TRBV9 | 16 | TGTGCCAGCAGCGTAGCTCCACTAGCGGGAGAGGATACGCAGTATTTT | CASSVAPLAGEDTQYF
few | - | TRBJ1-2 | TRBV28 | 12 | TGTGCCAGCAGTTTCTTGAACTATGGCTACACCTTC | CASSFLNYGYTF
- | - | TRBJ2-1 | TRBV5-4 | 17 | TGTGCCAGCAGCGCTGGGGGCGGGCGGAGCTCCTACAATGAGCAGTTCTTC | CASSAGGGRSSYNEQFF
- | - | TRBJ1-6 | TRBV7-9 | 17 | TGTGCCAGCAGCTTAGGGATCGGGGGCTCCTATAATTCACCCCTCCACTTT | CASSLGIGGSYNSPLHF
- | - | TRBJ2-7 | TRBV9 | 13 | TGTGCCAGCAGCGCCAGTGGAGGGTACGAGCAGTACTTC | CASSASGGYEQYF
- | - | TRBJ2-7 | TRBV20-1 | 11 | TGCAGTGCTAGAACAGGCTACGAGCAGTACTTC | CSARTGYEQYF
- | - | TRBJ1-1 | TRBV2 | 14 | TGTGCCAGCAGGGAGACAGAAATGAACACTGAAGCTTTCTTT | CASRETEMNTEAFF
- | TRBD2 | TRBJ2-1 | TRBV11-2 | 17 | TGTGCCAGCACCCCCGGTTTTGCTAGCGGGAGAGGCAATGAGCAGTTCTTC | CASTPGFASGRGNEQFF
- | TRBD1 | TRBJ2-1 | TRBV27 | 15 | TGTGCCAGCAGTTCGGGACAGGCCCCCCTCAATGAGCAGTTCTTC | CASSSGQAPLNEQFF
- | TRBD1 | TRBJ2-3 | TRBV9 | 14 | TGTGCCAGCAGCGGAGCACCTACAGGGGTAGAGCAGTATTTT | CASSGAPTGVEQYF
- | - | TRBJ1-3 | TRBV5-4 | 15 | TGTGCCAGCAGCTTGGCCGGCGGATCTGGAAACACCATATATTTT | CASSLAGGSGNTIYF